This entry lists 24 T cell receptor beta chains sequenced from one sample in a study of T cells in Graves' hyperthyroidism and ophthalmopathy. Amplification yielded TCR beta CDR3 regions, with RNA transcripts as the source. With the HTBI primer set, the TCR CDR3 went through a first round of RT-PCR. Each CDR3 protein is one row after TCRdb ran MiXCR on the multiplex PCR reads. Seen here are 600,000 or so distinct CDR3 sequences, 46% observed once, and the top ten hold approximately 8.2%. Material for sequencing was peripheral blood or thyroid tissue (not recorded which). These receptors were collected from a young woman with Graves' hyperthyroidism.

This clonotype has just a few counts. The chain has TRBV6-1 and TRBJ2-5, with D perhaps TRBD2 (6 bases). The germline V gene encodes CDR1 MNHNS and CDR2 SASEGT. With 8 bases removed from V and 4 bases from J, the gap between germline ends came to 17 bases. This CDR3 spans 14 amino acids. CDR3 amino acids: CASSSGRSGETQYF. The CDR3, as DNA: TGTGCCAGCTCGTCCGGGAGATCGGGAGAGACCCAGTACTTC.

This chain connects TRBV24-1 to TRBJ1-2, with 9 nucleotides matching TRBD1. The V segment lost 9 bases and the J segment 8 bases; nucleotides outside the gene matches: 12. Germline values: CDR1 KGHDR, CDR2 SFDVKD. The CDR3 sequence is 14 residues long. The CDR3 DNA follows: TGTGCCACCCCTCCTAGGACAGGGGTCGAGGGCTACACCTTC. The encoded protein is CATPPRTGVEGYTF.

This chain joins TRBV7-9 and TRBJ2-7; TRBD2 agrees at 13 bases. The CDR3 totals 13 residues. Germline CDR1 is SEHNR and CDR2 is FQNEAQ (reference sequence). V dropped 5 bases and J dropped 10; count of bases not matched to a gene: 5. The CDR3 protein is CASSPPGLAGQYF. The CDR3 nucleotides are TGTGCCAGCAGCCCCCCGGGACTAGCGGGACAGTACTTC.

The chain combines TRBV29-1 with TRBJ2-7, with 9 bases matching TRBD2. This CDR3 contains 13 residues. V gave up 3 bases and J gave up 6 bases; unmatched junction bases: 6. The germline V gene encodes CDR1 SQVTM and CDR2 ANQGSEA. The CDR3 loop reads CSVDAGGPAEQYF. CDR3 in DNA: TGCAGCGTTGATGCGGGAGGGCCGGCCGAGCAGTACTTC.

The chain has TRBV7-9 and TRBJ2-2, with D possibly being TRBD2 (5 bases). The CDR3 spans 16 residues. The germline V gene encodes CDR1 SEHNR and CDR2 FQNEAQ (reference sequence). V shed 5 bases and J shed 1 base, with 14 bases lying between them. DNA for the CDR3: TGTGCCAGCAGCCCGAACTCTGCGGGGAACACCGGGGAGCTGTTTTTT. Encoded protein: CASSPNSAGNTGELFF. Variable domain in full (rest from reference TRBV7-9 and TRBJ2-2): DTGVSQNPRHKITKRGQNVTFRCDPISEHNRLYWYRQTLGQGPEFLTYFQNEAQLEKSRLLSDRFSAERPKGSFSTLEIQRTEQGDSAMYLCASSPNSAGNTGELFFGEGSRLTVL.

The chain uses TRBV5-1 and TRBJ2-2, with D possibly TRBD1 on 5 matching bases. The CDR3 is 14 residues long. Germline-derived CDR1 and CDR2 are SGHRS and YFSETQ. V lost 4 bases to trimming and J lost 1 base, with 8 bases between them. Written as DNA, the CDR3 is TGCGCCAGCAGCACTGACAGGAACACCGGGGAGCTGTTTTTT. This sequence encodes CASSTDRNTGELFF. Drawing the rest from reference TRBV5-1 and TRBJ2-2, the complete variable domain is KAGVTQTPRYLIKTRGQQVTLSCSPISGHRSVSWYQQTPGQGLQFLFEYFSETQRNKGNFPGRFSGRQFSNSRSEMNVSTLELGDSALYLCASSTDRNTGELFFGEGSRLTVL.

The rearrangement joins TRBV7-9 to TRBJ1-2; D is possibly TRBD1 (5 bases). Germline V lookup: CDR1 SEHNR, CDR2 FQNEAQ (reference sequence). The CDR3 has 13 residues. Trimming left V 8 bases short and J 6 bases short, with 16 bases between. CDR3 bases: TGTGCCAGCCGCCGGGGACTTGGGGATGGCTACACCTTC. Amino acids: CASRRGLGDGYTF.

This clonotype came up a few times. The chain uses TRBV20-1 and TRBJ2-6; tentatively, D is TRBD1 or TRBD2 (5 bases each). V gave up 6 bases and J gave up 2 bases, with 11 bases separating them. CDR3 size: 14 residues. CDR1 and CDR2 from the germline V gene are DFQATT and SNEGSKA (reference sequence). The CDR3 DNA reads TGCAGTGCCAGCAGGGACCCTGGGGCCAACGTCCTGACTTTC. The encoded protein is CSASRDPGANVLTF.

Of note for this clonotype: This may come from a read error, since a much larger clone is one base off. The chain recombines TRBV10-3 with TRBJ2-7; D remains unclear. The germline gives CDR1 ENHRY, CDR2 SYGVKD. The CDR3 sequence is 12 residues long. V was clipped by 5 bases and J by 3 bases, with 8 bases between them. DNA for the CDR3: TGTGCCATCAGTTTTGAGAGCTACGAGCAGTACTTC. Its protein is CAISFESYEQYF.

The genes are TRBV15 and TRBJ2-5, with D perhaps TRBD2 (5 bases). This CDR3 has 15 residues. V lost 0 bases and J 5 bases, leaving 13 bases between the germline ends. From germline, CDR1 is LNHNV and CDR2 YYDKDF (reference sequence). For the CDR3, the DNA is TGTGCCACCAGCAGAGATCCGCCGCCGGGGGAGACCCAGTACTTC. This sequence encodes CATSRDPPPGETQYF.

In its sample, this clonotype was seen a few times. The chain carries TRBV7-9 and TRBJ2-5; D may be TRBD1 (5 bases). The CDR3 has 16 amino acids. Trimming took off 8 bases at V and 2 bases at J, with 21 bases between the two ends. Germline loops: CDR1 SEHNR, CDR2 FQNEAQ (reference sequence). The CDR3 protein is CASGSSLMGLQETQYF. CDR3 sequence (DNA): TGTGCCAGCGGTTCCAGCTTGATGGGGCTTCAAGAGACCCAGTACTTC.

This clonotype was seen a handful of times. CDR3 bases: TGTGCCATCCCGGCAGTGAGGGGATCGGGGGCCAACGTCCTGACTTTC. Translating gives CAIPAVRGSGANVLTF. The chain employs TRBV2 and TRBJ2-6, with D tentatively TRBD1 or TRBD2 (5 bases each). Germline-derived CDR1 and CDR2 are SNHLY and FYNNEI. The CDR3 sequence is 16 residues long. V dropped 10 bases and J dropped 4 bases, with 20 bases sitting between them.

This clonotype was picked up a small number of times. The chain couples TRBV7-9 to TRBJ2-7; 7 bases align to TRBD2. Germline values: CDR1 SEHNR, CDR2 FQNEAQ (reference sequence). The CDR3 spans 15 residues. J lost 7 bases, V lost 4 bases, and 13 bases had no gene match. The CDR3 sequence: CASSYPIGRENEQYF. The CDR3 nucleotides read TGTGCCAGCAGCTACCCTATAGGGCGGGAGAATGAGCAGTACTTC. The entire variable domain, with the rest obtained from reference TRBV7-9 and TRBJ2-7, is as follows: DTGVSQNPRHKITKRGQNVTFRCDPISEHNRLYWYRQTLGQGPEFLTYFQNEAQLEKSRLLSDRFSAERPKGSFSTLEIQRTEQGDSAMYLCASSYPIGRENEQYFGPGTRLTVT.

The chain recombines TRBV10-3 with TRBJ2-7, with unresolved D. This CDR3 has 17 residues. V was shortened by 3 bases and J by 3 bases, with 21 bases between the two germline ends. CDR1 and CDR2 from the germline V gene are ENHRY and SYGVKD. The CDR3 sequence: CAISDLLDHPQYYEQYF. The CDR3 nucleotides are TGTGCCATCAGTGACCTCCTCGACCACCCACAGTACTACGAGCAGTACTTC.

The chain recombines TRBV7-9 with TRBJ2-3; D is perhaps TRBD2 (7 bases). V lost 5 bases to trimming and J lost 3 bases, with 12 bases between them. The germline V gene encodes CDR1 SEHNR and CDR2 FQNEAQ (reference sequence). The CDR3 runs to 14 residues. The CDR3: CASSQEGGTDTQYF. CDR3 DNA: TGTGCCAGCAGCCAAGAGGGGGGGACAGATACGCAGTATTTT.

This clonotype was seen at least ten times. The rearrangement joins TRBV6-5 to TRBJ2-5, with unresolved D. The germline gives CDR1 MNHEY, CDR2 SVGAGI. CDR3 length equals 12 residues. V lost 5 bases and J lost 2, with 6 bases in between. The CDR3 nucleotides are TGTGCCAGCAGTCTCCGACAAGAGACCCAGTACTTC. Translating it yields CASSLRQETQYF.

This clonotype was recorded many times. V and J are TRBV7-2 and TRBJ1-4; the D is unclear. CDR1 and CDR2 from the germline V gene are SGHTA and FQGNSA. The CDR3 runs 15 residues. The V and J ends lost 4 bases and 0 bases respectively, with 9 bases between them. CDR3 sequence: CASSSSLATNEKLFF. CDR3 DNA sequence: TGTGCCAGCAGCTCCAGCCTAGCAACTAATGAAAAACTGTTTTTT.

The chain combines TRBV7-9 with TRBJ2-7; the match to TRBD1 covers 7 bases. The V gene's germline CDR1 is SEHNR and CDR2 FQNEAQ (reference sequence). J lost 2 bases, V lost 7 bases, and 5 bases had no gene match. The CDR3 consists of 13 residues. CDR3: CASIPGTAYEQYF. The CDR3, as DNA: TGTGCCAGCATCCCCGGGACAGCCTACGAGCAGTACTTC. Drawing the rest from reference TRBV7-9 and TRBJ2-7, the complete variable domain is DTGVSQNPRHKITKRGQNVTFRCDPISEHNRLYWYRQTLGQGPEFLTYFQNEAQLEKSRLLSDRFSAERPKGSFSTLEIQRTEQGDSAMYLCASIPGTAYEQYFGPGTRLTVT.

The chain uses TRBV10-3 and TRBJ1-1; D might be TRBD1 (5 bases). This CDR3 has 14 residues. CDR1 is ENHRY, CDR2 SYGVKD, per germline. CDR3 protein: CASGPGTRNTEAFF. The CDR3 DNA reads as TGTGCTAGTGGTCCCGGGACGAGGAACACTGAAGCTTTCTTT.

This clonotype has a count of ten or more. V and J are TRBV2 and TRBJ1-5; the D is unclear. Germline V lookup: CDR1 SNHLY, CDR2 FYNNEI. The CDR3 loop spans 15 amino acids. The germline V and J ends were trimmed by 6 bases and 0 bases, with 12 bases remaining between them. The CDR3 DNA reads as TGTGCCAGCAGAGTCAGCATCCTTAGCAATCAGCCCCAGCATTTT. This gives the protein CASRVSILSNQPQHF. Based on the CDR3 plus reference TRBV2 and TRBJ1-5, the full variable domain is EPEVTQTPSHQVTQMGQEVILRCVPISNHLYFYWYRQILGQKVEFLVSFYNNEISEKSEIFDDQFSVERPDGSNFTLKIRSTKLEDSAMYFCASRVSILSNQPQHFGDGTRLSIL.

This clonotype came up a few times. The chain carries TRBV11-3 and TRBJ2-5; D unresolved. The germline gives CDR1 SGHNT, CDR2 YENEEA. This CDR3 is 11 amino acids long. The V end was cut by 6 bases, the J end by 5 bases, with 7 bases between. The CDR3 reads CASSWIETQYF. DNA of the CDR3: TGTGCCAGCAGTTGGATCGAGACCCAGTACTTC.

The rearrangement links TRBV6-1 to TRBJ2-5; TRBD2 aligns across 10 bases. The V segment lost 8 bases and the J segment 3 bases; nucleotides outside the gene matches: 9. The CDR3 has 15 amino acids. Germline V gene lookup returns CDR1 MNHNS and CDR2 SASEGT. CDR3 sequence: CASGTGTSVKETQYF. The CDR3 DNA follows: TGTGCCAGCGGAACCGGGACTAGCGTTAAAGAGACCCAGTACTTC.

DNA of the CDR3: TGTGCCAGCAGCTTAACCTCCAGACTACTTAACGAGCAGTACTTC. It is translated as CASSLTSRLLNEQYF. The chain combines TRBV7-9 with TRBJ2-7; tentative D call: TRBD2 (5 bases). This CDR3 is 15 amino acids long. Trimming stripped 2 bases from V and 5 bases from J, with 16 bases between. Germline V CDR1 and CDR2: SEHNR, FQNEAQ (reference sequence).

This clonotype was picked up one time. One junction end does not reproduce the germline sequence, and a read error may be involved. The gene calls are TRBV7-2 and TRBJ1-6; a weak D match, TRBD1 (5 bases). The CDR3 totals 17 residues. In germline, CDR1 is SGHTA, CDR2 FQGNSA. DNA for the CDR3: TGCGCCAGCAGCCAAGTAATCCTGATGGGGCAACATTCACCCCTCCACTTT. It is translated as CASSQVILMGQHSPLHF.